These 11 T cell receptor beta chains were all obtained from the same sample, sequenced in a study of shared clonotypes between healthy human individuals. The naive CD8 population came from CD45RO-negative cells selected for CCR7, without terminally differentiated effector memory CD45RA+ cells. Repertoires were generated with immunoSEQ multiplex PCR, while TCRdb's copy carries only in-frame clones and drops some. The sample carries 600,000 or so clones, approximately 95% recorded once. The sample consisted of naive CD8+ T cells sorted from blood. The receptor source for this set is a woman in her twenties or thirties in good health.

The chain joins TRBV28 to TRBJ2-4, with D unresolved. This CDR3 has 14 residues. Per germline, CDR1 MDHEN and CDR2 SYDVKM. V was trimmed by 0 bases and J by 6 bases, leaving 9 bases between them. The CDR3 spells CASSLWVPPNIQYF. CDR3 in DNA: TGTGCCAGCAGTTTATGGGTCCCACCAAACATTCAGTACTTC.

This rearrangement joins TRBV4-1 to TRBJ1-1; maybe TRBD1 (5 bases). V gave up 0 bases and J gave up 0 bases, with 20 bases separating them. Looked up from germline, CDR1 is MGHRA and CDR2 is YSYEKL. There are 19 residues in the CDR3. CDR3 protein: CASSQEDAGRRAMNTEAFF. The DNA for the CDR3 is TGCGCCAGCAGCCAAGAGGACGCAGGGCGGAGGGCAATGAACACTGAAGCTTTCTTT.

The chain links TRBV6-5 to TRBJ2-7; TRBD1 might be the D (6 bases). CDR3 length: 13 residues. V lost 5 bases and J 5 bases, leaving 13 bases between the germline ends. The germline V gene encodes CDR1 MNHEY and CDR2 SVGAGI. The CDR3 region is CASSQGWDNEQYF. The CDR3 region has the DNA TGTGCCAGCAGTCAGGGGTGGGACAACGAGCAGTACTTC.

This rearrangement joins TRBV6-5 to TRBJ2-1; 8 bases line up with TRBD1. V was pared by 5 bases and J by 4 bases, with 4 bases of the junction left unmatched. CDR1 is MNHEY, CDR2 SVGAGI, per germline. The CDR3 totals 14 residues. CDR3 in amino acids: CASSERTGYNEQFF. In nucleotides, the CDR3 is TGTGCCAGCAGTGAGCGGACAGGGTACAATGAGCAGTTCTTC.

This CDR3 reads CASFAYGTEAFF. The CDR3 region has the DNA TGTGCCAGCTTCGCCTACGGCACTGAAGCTTTCTTT. The chain recombines TRBV7-8 with TRBJ1-1, with D unclear. CDR3 length: 12 amino acids. Germline V gives CDR1 SGHVS, CDR2 FQNEAQ. The V and J ends lost 8 bases and 4 bases respectively, with 11 bases between them.

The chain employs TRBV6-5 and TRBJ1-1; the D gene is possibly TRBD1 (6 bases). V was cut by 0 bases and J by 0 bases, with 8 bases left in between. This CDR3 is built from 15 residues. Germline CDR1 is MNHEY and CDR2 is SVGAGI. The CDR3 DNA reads TGTGCCAGCAGTTACTCAGAGGGGGTGAACACTGAAGCTTTCTTT. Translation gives CASSYSEGVNTEAFF.

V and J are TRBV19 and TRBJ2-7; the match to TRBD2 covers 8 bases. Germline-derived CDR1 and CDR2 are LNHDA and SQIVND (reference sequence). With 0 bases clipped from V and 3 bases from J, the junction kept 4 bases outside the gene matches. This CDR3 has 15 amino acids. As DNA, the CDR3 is TGTGCCAGTAGTATAGATCTTAGCGGGGACTACGAGCAGTACTTC. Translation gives CASSIDLSGDYEQYF.

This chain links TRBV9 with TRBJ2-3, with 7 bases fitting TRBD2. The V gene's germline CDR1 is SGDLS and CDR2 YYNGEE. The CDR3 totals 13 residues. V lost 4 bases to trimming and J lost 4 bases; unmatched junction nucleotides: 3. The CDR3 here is CASSPSGADTQYF. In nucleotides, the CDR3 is TGTGCCAGCAGCCCCAGCGGGGCAGATACGCAGTATTTT.

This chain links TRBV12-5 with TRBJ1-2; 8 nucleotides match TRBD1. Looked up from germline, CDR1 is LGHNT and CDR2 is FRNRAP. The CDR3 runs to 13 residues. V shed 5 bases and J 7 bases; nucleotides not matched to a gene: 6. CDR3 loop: CASGPGTGGGYTF. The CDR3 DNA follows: TGTGCTAGTGGTCCCGGGACAGGTGGTGGCTACACCTTC. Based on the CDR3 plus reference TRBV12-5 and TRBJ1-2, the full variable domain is DARVTQTPRHKVTEMGQEVTMRCQPILGHNTVFWYRQTMMQGLELLAYFRNRAPLDDSGMPKDRFSAEMPDATLATLKIQPSEPRDSAVYFCASGPGTGGGYTFGSGTRLTVV.

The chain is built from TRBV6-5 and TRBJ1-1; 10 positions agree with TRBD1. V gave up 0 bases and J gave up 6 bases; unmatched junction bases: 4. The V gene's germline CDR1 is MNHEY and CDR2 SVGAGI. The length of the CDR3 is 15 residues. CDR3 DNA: TGTGCCAGCAGTTACTCGGCGACAGGGGGCTCTGAAGCTTTCTTT. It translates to CASSYSATGGSEAFF.

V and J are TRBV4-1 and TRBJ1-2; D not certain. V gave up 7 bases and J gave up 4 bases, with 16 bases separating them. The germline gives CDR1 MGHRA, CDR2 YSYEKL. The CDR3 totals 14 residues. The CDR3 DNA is TGCGCCAGCAAACGGACGGCAGTTGCCTATGGCTACACCTTC. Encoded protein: CASKRTAVAYGYTF.